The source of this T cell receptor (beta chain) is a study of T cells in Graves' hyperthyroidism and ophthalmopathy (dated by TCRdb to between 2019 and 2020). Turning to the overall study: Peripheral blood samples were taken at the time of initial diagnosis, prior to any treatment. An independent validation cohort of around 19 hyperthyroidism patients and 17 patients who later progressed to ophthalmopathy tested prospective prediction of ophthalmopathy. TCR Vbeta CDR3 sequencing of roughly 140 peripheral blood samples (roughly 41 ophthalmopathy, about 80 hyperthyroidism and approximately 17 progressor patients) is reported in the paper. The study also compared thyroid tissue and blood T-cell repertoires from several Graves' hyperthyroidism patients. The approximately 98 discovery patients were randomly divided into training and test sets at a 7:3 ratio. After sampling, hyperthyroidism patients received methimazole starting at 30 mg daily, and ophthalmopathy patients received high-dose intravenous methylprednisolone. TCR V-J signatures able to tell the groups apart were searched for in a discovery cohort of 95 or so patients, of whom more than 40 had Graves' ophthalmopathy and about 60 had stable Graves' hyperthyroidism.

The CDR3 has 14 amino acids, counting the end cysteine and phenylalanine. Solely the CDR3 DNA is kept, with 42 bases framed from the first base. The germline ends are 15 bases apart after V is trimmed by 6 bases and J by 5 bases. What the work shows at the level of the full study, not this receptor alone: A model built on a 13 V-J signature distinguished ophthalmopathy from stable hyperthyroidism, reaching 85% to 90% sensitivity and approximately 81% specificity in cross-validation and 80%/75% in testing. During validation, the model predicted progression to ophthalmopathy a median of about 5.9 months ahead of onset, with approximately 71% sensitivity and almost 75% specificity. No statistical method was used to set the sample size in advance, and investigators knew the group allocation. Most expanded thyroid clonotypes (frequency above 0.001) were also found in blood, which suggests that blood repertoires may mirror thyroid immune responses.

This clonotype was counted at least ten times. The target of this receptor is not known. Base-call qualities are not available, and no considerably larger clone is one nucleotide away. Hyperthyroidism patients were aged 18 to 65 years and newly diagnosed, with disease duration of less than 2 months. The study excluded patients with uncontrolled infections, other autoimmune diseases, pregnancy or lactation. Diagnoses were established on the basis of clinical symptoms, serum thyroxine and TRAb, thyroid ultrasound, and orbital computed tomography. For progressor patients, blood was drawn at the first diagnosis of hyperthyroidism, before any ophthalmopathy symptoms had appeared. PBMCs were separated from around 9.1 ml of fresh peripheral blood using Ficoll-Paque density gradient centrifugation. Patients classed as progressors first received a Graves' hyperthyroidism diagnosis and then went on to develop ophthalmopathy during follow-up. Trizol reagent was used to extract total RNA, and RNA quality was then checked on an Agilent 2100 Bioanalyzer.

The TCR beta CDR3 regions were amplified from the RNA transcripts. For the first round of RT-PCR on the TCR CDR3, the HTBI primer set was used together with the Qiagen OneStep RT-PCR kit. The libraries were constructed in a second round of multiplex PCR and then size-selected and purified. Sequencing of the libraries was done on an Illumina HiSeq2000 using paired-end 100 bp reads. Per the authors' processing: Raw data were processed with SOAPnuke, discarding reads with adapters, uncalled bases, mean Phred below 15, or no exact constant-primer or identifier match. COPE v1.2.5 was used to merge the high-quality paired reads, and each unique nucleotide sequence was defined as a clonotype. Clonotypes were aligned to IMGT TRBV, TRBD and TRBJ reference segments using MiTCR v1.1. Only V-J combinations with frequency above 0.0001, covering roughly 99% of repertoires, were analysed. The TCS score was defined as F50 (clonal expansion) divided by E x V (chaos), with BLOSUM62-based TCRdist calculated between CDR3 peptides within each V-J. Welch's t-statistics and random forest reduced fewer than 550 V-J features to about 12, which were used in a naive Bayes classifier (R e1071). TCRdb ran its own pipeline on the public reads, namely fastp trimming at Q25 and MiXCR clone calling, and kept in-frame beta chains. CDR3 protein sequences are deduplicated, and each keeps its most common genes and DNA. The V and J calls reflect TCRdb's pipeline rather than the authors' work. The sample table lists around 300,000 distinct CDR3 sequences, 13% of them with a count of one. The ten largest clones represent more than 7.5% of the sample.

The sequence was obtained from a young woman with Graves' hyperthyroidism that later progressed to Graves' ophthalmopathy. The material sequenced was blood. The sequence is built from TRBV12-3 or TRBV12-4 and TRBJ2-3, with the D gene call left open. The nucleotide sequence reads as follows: TGTGCCAGCAGCACCTTCGGGCCCCGAGATACGCAGTATTTT. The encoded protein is CASSTFGPRDTQYF.